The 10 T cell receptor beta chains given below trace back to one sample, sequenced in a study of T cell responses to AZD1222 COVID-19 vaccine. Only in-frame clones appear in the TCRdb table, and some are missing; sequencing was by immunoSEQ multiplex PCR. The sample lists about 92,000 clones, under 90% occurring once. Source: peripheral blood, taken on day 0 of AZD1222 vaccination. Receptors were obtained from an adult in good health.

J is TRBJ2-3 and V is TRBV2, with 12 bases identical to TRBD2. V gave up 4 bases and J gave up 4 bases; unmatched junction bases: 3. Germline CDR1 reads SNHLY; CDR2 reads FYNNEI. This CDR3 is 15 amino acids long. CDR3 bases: TGTGCCAGCAGTGTCCTAGCGGGAGGGGCAGATACGCAGTATTTT. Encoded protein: CASSVLAGGADTQYF.

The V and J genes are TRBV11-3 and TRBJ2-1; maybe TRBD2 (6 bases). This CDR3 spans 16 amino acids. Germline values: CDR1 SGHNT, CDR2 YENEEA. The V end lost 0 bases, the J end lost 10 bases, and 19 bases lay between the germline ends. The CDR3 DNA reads TGTGCCAGCAGCTTAGAGTCTTCGGGAGTTTCGAAGGAGCAGTTCTTC. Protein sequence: CASSLESSGVSKEQFF.

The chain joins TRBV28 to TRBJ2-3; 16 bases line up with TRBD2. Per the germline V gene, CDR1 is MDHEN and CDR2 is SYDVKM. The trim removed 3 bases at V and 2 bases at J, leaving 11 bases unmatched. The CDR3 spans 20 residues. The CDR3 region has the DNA TGTGCCAGCAGTTTTCCTGCTACGGGACTAGCGGGAGGGACCACAGATACGCAGTATTTT. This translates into CASSFPATGLAGGTTDTQYF.

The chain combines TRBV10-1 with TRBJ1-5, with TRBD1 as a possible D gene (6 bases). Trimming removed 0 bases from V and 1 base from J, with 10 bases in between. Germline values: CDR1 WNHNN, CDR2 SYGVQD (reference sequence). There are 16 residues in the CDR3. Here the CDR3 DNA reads TGCGCCAGCAGTGAGTCTACAGGGTGGAGCAATCAGCCCCAGCATTTT. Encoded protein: CASSESTGWSNQPQHF.

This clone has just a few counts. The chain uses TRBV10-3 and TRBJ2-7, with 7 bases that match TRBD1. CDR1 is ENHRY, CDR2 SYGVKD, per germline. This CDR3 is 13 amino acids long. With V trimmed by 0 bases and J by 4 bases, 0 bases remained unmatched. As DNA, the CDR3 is TGTGCCATCAGTGAGTCGGACAGGTACGAGCAGTACTTC. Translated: CAISESDRYEQYF.

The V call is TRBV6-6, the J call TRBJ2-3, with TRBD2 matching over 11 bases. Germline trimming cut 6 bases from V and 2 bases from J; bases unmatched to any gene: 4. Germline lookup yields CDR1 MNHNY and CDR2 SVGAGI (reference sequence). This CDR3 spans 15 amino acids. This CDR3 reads CASSSSGGPTDTQYF. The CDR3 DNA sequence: TGTGCCAGCAGCTCTAGCGGGGGGCCCACAGATACGCAGTATTTT.

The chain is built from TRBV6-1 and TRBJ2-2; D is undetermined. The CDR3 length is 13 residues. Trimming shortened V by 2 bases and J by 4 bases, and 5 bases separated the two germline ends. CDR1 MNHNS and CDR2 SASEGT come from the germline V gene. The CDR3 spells CASSEWGTGELFF. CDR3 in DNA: TGTGCCAGCAGTGAATGGGGCACCGGGGAGCTGTTTTTT.

This CDR3 is CASSRGQRPSPLHF. CDR3 sequence (DNA): TGTGCCAGTAGCCGAGGACAGAGACCCTCACCCCTCCACTTT. The chain is built from TRBV19 and TRBJ1-6, with a possible D match to TRBD1 (6 bases). Germline V lookup: CDR1 LNHDA, CDR2 SQIVND (reference sequence). The length of the CDR3 is 14 residues. Trimming removed 6 bases at V and 10 bases at J, with 16 bases between.

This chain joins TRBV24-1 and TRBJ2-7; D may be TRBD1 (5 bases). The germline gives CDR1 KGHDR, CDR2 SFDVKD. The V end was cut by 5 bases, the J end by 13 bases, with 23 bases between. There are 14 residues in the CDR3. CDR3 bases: TGTGCCACCAGTGGGGATATTATGTTTCAGGGTTACTACTTC. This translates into CATSGDIMFQGYYF.

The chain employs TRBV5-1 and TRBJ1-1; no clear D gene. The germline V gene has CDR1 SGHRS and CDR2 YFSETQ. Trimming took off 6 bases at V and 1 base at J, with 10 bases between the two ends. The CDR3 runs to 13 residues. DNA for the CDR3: TGCGCCAGCAATCTTGGAGGGAACACTGAAGCTTTCTTT. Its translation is CASNLGGNTEAFF.